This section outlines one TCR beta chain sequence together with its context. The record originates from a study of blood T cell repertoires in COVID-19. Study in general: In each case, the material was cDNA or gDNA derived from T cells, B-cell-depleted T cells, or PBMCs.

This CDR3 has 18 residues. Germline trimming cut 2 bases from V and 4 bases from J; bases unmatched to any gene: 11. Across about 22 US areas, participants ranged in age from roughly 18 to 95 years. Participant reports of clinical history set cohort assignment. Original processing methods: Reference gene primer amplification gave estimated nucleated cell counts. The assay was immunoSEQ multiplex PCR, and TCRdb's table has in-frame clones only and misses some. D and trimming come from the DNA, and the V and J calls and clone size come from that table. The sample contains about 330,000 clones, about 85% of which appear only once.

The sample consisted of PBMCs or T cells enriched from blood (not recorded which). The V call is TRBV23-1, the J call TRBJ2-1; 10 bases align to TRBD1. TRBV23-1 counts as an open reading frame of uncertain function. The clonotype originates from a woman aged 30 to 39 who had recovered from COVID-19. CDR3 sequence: CASSQTSLGQGMYNEQFF. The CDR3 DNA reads TGCGCCAGCAGTCAAACCTCCTTGGGACAGGGGATGTACAATGAGCAGTTCTTC.